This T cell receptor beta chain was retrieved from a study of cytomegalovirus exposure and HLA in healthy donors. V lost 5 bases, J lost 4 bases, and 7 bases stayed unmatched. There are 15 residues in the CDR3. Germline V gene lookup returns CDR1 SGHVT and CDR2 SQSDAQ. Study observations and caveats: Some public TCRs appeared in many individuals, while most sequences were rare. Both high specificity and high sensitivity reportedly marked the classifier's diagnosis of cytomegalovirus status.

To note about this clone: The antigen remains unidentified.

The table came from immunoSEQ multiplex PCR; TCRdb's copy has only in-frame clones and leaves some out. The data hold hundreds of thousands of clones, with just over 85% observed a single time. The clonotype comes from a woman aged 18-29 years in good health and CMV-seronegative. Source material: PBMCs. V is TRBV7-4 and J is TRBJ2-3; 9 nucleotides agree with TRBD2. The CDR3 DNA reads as TGTGCCAGCAGCGGTAGCGGGAGAATAGCAGATACGCAGTATTTT. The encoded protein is CASSGSGRIADTQYF.